Each of the 15 T cell receptor beta chains below was sequenced from the same sample in a study of blood T cell repertoires in COVID-19. TCRdb keeps only in-frame clones here, not all; method: immunoSEQ multiplex PCR. This table has roughly 14,000 clones, around four fifths appearing once. Sequenced sample: peripheral blood. The source of these receptors is a man aged 65 to 79 with acute or convalescent COVID-19.

V gene TRBV15 combines with J gene TRBJ1-4, with 8 bases identical to TRBD1. Germline CDR1 is LNHNV and CDR2 is YYDKDF (reference sequence). This CDR3 comprises 16 residues. V gave up 3 bases and J gave up 4 bases; unmatched junction bases: 7. This CDR3 reads CATSRAMGQDNEKLFF. As DNA, the CDR3 is TGTGCCACCAGCAGGGCCATGGGACAGGATAATGAAAAACTGTTTTTT.

This chain joins TRBV10-3 and TRBJ1-2, with 7 bases that match TRBD1. The V segment lost 5 bases and the J segment 5 bases; nucleotides outside the gene matches: 11. The CDR3 spans 15 residues. The germline gives CDR1 ENHRY, CDR2 SYGVKD. CDR3 in DNA: TGTGCCATCAGTAACGACAGGGAAATATTATATGGCTACACCTTC. It yields the protein CAISNDREILYGYTF.

The genes are TRBV28 and TRBJ2-6; TRBD2 might be the D (6 bases). Per germline, CDR1 MDHEN and CDR2 SYDVKM. The CDR3 totals 17 residues. V gave up 3 bases and J gave up 0 bases, with 12 bases separating them. CDR3 protein: CASSLGGAPSGANVLTF. DNA of the CDR3: TGTGCCAGCAGTTTGGGCGGGGCCCCCTCTGGGGCCAACGTCCTGACTTTC.

The chain links TRBV19 to TRBJ2-1; tentative D call: TRBD1 (6 bases). The germline gives CDR1 LNHDA, CDR2 SQIVND (reference sequence). Trimming took off 5 bases at V and 8 bases at J, with 13 bases between the two ends. The CDR3 covers 13 residues. The CDR3 DNA follows: TGTGCCAGTAGTCTACAGGGTATGGATGAGCAGTTCTTC. This encodes CASSLQGMDEQFF. The full variable domain, with the rest looked up from reference TRBV19 and TRBJ2-1, is DGGITQSPKYLFRKEGQNVTLSCEQNLNHDAMYWYRQDPGQGLRLIYYSQIVNDFQKGDIAEGYSVSREKKESFPLTVTSAQKNPTAFYLCASSLQGMDEQFFGPGTRLTVL.

V gene TRBV5-4 combines with J gene TRBJ2-7, with D maybe TRBD2 (6 bases). The CDR3 runs 12 residues. The V end was cut by 1 base, the J end by 9 bases, with 11 bases between. Per the germline V gene, CDR1 is SGHNT and CDR2 is YYREEE (reference sequence). CDR3 amino acids: CASSLSEGTQYF. The CDR3 bases are TGTGCCAGCAGCTTGTCGGAGGGGACGCAGTACTTC.

This clone was seen a few times. The V and J genes are TRBV5-1 and TRBJ2-5; D may be TRBD2 (6 bases). Germline V gene lookup returns CDR1 SGHRS and CDR2 YFSETQ. The V end lost 0 bases, the J end lost 5 bases, and 14 bases lay between the germline ends. The CDR3 is made up of 15 amino acids. The CDR3 DNA reads as TGCGCCAGCAGCTTGGCCCAGGCAGGAGGGGAGACCCAGTACTTC. Translation: CASSLAQAGGETQYF.

The V gene is TRBV7-2, the J gene TRBJ2-7, with 12 nucleotides matching TRBD2. CDR1 is SGHTA, CDR2 FQGNSA, per germline. After removal of 5 bases from V and 2 bases from J, the junction contained 7 bases not matched to a gene. The CDR3 consists of 16 residues. The CDR3 loop is CASSMTSGSPPYEQYF. The DNA for the CDR3 is TGTGCCAGCAGCATGACTAGCGGGAGCCCCCCCTACGAGCAGTACTTC.

The chain recombines TRBV2 with TRBJ1-4; TRBD1 is a possible D gene (6 bases). CDR3 length: 15 amino acids. Germline V CDR1 and CDR2: SNHLY, FYNNEI. V gave up 4 bases and J gave up 0 bases, with 9 bases separating them. CDR3 nucleotide sequence: TGTGCCAGCAGTGCCGACAGGACAACTAATGAAAAACTGTTTTTT. Protein product: CASSADRTTNEKLFF. The entire variable domain, with the rest obtained from reference TRBV2 and TRBJ1-4, is as follows: EPEVTQTPSHQVTQMGQEVILRCVPISNHLYFYWYRQILGQKVEFLVSFYNNEISEKSEIFDDQFSVERPDGSNFTLKIRSTKLEDSAMYFCASSADRTTNEKLFFGSGTQLSVL.

This chain links TRBV5-1 with TRBJ2-2; no clear D gene. Between the trimmed V and J ends, which lost 4 bases and 1 base, there was a span of 11 bases. Germline values: CDR1 SGHRS, CDR2 YFSETQ. CDR3 length: 15 residues. CDR3 region: CASSPIELNTGELFF. CDR3 sequence (DNA): TGCGCCAGCAGCCCCATCGAGCTGAACACCGGGGAGCTGTTTTTT.

The genes are TRBV7-6 and TRBJ2-1; 7 bases match TRBD2. CDR1 SGHVS and CDR2 FNYEAQ come from the germline V gene. This CDR3 spans 12 amino acids. V gave up 1 base and J gave up 10 bases; unmatched junction bases: 1. The CDR3 sequence: CASSLGGGEQFF. The CDR3, as DNA: TGTGCCAGCAGCTTAGGGGGAGGGGAGCAGTTCTTC.

Of note for this clone: The same CDR3 is also encoded by other DNA sequences in this sample. This chain links TRBV24-1 with TRBJ2-2; TRBD1 agrees at 9 bases. The germline V gene has CDR1 KGHDR and CDR2 SFDVKD. With V trimmed by 7 bases and J by 4 bases, 3 bases remained unmatched. The CDR3 loop spans 14 amino acids. This CDR3 reads CATRGQGSTGELFF. In DNA form, the CDR3 reads TGTGCCACCAGGGGACAGGGTAGCACCGGGGAGCTGTTTTTT.

CDR3 sequence: CASSLMGGALNTEAFF. As DNA, the CDR3 is TGTGCCAGCAGCTTAATGGGGGGGGCACTGAACACTGAAGCTTTCTTT. This rearrangement joins TRBV7-9 to TRBJ1-1, with D tentatively TRBD1 (6 bases). Germline V gene lookup returns CDR1 SEHNR and CDR2 FQNEAQ (reference sequence). The ends were cut back, 2 bases at V and 0 bases at J, with 13 bases in the middle. CDR3 length equals 16 residues.

This clone has a single count. The chain couples TRBV6-5 to TRBJ2-6, with D possibly matching TRBD2 (6 bases). The V and J ends lost 10 bases and 2 bases respectively, with 15 bases between them. This CDR3 has 15 amino acids. Per germline, CDR1 MNHEY and CDR2 SVGAGI. The CDR3 is CATKPGEAGANVLTF. CDR3 coding DNA: TGTGCCACCAAACCCGGGGAGGCTGGGGCCAACGTCCTGACTTTC.

Comments on this clone: The junction shows a germline mismatch at one end, possibly a read error. CDR3 region: CASSPSRDTTKHRGAVF. DNA of the CDR3: TGTGCCAGCAGCCCCAGTAGGGACACTACGAAACACCGGGGAGCTGTTTTT. The rearrangement links TRBV7-9 to TRBJ2-2; D may be TRBD1 (6 bases). CDR1 SEHNR and CDR2 FQNEAQ come from the germline V gene (reference sequence). This CDR3 region has 17 residues. Full variable domain (remainder filled in from reference TRBV7-9 and TRBJ2-2): DTGVSQNPRHKITKRGQNVTFRCDPISEHNRLYWYRQTLGQGPEFLTYFQNEAQLEKSRLLSDRFSAERPKGSFSTLEIQRTEQGDSAMYLCASSPSRDTTKHRGAVFGEGSRLTVL.

This clone ranks as medium-sized. V is TRBV10-1 and J is TRBJ1-1; no firm D call. The CDR3 has 14 amino acids. V lost 2 bases and J lost 1, with 8 bases in between. Germline CDR1 reads WNHNN; CDR2 reads SYGVQD (reference sequence). CDR3: CASSEPGQNTEAFF. CDR3 bases: TGCGCCAGCAGTGAGCCTGGCCAGAACACTGAAGCTTTCTTT.